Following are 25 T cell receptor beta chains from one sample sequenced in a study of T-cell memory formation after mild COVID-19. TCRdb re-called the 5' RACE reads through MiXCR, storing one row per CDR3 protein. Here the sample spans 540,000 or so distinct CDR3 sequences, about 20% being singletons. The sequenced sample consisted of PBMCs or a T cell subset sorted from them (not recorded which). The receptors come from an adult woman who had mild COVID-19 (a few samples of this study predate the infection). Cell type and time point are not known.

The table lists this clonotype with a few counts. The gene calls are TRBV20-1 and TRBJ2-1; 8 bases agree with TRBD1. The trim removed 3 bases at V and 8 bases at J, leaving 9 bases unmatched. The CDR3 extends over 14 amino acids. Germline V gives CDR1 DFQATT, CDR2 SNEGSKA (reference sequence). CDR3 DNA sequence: TGCAGTGCTAGGGACAGGGTGGGTATAGATGAGCAGTTCTTC. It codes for CSARDRVGIDEQFF.

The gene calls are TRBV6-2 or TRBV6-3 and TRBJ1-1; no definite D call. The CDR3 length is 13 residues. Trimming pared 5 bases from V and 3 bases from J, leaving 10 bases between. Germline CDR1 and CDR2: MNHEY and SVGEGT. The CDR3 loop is CASSDAVYTEAFF. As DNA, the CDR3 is TGTGCCAGCAGTGACGCTGTTTACACTGAAGCTTTCTTT.

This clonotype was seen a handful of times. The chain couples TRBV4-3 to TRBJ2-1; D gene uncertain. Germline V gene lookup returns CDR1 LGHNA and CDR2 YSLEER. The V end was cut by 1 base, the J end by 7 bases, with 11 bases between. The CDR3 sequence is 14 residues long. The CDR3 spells CASSQGNRQNEQFF. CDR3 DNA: TGCGCCAGCAGCCAAGGGAATAGGCAGAATGAGCAGTTCTTC.

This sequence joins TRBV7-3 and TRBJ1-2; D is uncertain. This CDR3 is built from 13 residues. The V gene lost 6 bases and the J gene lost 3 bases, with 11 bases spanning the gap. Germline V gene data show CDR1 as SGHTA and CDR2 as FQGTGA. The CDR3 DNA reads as TGTGCCAGCAGTGTAAACCCCCACTATGGCTACACCTTC. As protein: CASSVNPHYGYTF.

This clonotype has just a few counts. The CDR3 bases are TGTGCCAGCAGCGAGGCCCAGAGGAACATTCAGTACTTC. Protein sequence: CASSEAQRNIQYF. The chain is built from TRBV7-9 and TRBJ2-4; D not resolved. CDR1 and CDR2 from the germline V gene are SEHNR and FQNEAQ (reference sequence). The V end lost 5 bases, the J end lost 7 bases, and 12 bases lay between the germline ends. This CDR3 contains 13 residues.

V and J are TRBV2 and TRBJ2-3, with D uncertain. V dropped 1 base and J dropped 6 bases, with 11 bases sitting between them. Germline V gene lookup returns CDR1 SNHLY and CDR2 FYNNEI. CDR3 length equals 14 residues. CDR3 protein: CASSEVPGWDTQYF. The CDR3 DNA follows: TGTGCCAGCAGTGAAGTGCCAGGATGGGATACGCAGTATTTT.

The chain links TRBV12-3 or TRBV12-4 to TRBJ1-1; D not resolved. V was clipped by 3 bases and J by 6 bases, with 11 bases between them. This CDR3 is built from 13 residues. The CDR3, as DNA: TGTGCCAGCAGTTTTAAGGTAGTACCTGAAGCTTTCTTT. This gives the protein CASSFKVVPEAFF.

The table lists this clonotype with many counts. The CDR3 is CASSLGGAGGYEQYF. The CDR3 DNA is TGTGCCAGCAGTTTGGGGGGAGCCGGGGGCTACGAGCAGTACTTC. The gene calls are TRBV12-3 or TRBV12-4 and TRBJ2-7; D may be TRBD2 (6 bases). V lost 3 bases and J 3 bases, leaving 15 bases between the germline ends. This CDR3 spans 15 amino acids.

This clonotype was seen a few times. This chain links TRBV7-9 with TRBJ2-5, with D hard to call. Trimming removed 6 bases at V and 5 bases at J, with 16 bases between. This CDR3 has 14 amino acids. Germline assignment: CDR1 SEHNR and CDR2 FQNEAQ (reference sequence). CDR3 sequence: CASRLRTGQETQYF. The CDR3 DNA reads TGTGCCAGCAGACTTCGGACCGGCCAGGAGACCCAGTACTTC. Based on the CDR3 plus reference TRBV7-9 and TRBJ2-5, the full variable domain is DTGVSQNPRHKITKRGQNVTFRCDPISEHNRLYWYRQTLGQGPEFLTYFQNEAQLEKSRLLSDRFSAERPKGSFSTLEIQRTEQGDSAMYLCASRLRTGQETQYFGPGTRLLVL.

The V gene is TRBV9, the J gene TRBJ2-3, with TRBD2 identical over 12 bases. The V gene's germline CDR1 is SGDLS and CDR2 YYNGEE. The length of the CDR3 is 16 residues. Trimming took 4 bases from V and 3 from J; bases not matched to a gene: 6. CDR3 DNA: TGTGCCAGCAGCCCTCGGACTAGCGGGGAGACAGATACGCAGTATTTT. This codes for CASSPRTSGETDTQYF.

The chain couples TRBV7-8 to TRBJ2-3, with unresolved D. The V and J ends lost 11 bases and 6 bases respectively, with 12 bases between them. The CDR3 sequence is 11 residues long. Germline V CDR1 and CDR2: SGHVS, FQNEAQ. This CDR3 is CAVGDLDTQYF. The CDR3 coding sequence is TGTGCCGTGGGTGATTTGGATACGCAGTATTTT.

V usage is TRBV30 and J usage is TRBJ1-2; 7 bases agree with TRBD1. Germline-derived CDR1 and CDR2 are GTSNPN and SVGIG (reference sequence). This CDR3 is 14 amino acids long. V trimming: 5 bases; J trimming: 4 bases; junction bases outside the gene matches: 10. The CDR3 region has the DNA TGTGCCTGGTGTGATGGGACAGTAACCTATGGCTACACCTTC. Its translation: CAWCDGTVTYGYTF.

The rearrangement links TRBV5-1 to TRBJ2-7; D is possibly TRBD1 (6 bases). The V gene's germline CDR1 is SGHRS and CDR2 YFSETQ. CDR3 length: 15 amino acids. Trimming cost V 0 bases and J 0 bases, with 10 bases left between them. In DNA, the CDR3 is TGCGCCAGCAGCTTGGTTGCGACAGGCTCCTACGAGCAGTACTTC. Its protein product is CASSLVATGSYEQYF.

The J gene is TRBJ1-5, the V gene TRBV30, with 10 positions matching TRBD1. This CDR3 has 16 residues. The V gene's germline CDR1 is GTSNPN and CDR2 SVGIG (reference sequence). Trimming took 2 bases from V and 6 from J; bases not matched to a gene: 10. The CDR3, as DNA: TGTGCCTGGAGTCCCGGGACAGGGGCTCTGGGTCAGCCCCAGCATTTT. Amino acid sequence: CAWSPGTGALGQPQHF.

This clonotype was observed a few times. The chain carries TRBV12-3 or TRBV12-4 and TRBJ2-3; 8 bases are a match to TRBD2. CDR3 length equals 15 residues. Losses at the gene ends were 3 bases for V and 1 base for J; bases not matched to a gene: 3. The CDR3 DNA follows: TGTGCCAGCAGTTTTTTGACTAGCGGCACAGATACGCAGTATTTT. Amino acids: CASSFLTSGTDTQYF.

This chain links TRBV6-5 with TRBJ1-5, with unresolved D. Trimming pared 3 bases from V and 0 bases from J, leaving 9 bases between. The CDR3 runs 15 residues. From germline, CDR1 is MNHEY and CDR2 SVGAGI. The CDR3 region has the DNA TGTGCCAGCAGTTATAGCTCAGGTAGCAATCAGCCCCAGCATTTT. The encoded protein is CASSYSSGSNQPQHF.

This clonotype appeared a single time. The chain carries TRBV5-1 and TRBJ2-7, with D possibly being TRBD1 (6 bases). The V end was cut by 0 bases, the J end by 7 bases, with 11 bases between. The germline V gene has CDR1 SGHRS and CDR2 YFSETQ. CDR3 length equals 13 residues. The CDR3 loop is CASSLVGGGEQYF. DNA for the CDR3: TGCGCCAGCAGCTTGGTAGGGGGTGGTGAGCAGTACTTC.

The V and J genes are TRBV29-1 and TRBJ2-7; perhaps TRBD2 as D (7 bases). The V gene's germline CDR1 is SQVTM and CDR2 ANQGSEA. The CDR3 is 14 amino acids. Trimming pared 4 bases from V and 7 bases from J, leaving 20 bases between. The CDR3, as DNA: TGCAGCGTTGTGGGGGGGCTCGCGCATCAGGAGCAGTACTTC. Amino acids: CSVVGGLAHQEQYF.

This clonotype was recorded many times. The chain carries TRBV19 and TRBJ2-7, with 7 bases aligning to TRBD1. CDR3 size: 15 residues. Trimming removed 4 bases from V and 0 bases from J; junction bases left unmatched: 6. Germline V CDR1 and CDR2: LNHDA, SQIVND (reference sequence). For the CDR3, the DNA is TGTGCCAGTAGTAACCAAGGGGGCAGCTCCTACGAGCAGTACTTC. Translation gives CASSNQGGSSYEQYF. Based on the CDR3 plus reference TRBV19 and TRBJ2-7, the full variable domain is DGGITQSPKYLFRKEGQNVTLSCEQNLNHDAMYWYRQDPGQGLRLIYYSQIVNDFQKGDIAEGYSVSREKKESFPLTVTSAQKNPTAFYLCASSNQGGSSYEQYFGPGTRLTVT.

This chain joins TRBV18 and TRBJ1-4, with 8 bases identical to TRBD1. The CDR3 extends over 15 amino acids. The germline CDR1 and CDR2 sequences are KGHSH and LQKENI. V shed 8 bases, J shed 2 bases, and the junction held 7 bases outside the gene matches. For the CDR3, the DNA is TGTGCCAGCGGAGACCGACAGGGGACTAATGAAAAACTGTTTTTT. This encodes CASGDRQGTNEKLFF. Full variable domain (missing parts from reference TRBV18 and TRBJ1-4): NAGVMQNPRHLVRRRGQEARLRCSPMKGHSHVYWYRQLPEEGLKFMVYLQKENIIDESGMPKERFSAEFPKEGPSILRIQQVVRGDSAAYFCASGDRQGTNEKLFFGSGTQLSVL.

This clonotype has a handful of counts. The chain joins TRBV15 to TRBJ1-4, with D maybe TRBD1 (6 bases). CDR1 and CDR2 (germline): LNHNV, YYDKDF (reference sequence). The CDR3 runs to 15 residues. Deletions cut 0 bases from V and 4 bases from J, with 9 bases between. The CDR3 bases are TGTGCCACCAGCAGAGAGACAGGCTTTAATGAAAAACTGTTTTTT. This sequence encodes CATSRETGFNEKLFF. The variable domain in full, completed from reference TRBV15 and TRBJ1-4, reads DAMVIQNPRYQVTQFGKPVTLSCSQTLNHNVMYWYQQKSSQAPKLLFHYYDKDFNNEADTPDNFQSRRPNTSFCFLDIRSPGLGDTAMYLCATSRETGFNEKLFFGSGTQLSVL.

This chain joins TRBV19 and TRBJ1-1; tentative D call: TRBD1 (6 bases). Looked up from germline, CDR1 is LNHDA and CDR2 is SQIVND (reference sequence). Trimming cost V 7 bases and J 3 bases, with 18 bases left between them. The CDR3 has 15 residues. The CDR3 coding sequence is TGTGCCAGTAACAACCCGGGGGGGGCCTACACTGAAGCTTTCTTT. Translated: CASNNPGGAYTEAFF.

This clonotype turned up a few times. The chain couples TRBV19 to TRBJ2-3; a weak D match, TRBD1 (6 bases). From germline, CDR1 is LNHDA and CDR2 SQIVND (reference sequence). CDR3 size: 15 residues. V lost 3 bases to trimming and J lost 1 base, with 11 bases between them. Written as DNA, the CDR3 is TGTGCCAGTAGTATTGTGGGGGCCGGCACAGATACGCAGTATTTT. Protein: CASSIVGAGTDTQYF.

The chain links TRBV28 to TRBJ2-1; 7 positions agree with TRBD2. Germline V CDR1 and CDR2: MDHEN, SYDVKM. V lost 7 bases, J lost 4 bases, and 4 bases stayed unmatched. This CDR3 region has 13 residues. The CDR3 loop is CASISGKYNEQFF. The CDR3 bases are TGTGCCAGCATAAGCGGGAAATACAATGAGCAGTTCTTC.

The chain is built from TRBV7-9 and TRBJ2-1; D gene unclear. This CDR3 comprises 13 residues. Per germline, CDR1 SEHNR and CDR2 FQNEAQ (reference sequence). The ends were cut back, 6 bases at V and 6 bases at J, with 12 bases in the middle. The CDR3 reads CASSANMGNEQFF. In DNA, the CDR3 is TGTGCCAGCAGTGCTAACATGGGCAATGAGCAGTTCTTC.